Listed here are 21 T cell receptor beta chains from one sample, sequenced in a study of blood T cell repertoires in COVID-19. Sequencing was performed with immunoSEQ multiplex PCR; in TCRdb, only in-frame clones are kept and a portion is missing. The table includes approximately 250,000 clones, approximately 90% detected once. The specimen sequenced was PBMCs or T cells enriched from blood (not recorded which). These receptors were obtained from a woman between 55 and 75 years old in a cohort exposed to, infected with or recovered from COVID-19 (not recorded which).

V gene TRBV7-2 combines with J gene TRBJ2-2, with D tentatively TRBD1 (5 bases). This CDR3 region has 17 residues. Looked up from germline, CDR1 is SGHTA and CDR2 is FQGNSA. The V gene lost 5 bases and the J gene lost 1 base, with 17 bases spanning the gap. CDR3 residues: CASSPNRAGQNTGELFF. The CDR3 region has the DNA TGTGCCAGCAGCCCAAATAGAGCTGGACAGAACACCGGGGAGCTGTTTTTT. Complete variable domain (other parts from reference TRBV7-2 and TRBJ2-2): GAGVSQSPSNKVTEKGKDVELRCDPISGHTALYWYRQSLGQGLEFLIYFQGNSAPDKSGLPSDRFSAERTGGSVSTLTIQRTQQEDSAVYLCASSPNRAGQNTGELFFGEGSRLTVL.

The chain has TRBV7-8 and TRBJ2-1, with TRBD2 identical over 11 bases. The CDR3 has 17 amino acids. Per the germline V gene, CDR1 is SGHVS and CDR2 is FQNEAQ. J gave up 3 bases and V 7 bases, and 11 bases lay outside the gene matches. The CDR3 reads CASTRLQTSGSYNEQFF. DNA for the CDR3: TGTGCCAGCACCAGATTACAAACTAGCGGGAGCTACAATGAGCAGTTCTTC.

This clone was recorded a few times. The gene calls are TRBV30 and TRBJ1-1, with 11 nucleotides matching TRBD1. Germline V CDR1 and CDR2: GTSNPN, SVGIG (reference sequence). The CDR3 runs to 13 residues. CDR3 protein: CGRSGQGGTEAFF. CDR3 bases: TGTGGGCGGTCGGGACAGGGGGGCACTGAAGCTTTCTTT.

The J gene is TRBJ2-7, the V gene TRBV28; no firm D call. Germline V gene lookup returns CDR1 MDHEN and CDR2 SYDVKM. There are 12 residues in the CDR3. V shed 6 bases and J shed 5 bases, with 11 bases lying between them. CDR3 in DNA: TGTGCCAGCAGCTCCGCTCGCGACGAGCAGTACTTC. Its translation: CASSSARDEQYF.

The chain has TRBV5-1 and TRBJ1-1; tentative D call: TRBD1 (6 bases). V lost 5 bases to trimming and J lost 5 bases, with 16 bases between them. The germline gives CDR1 SGHRS, CDR2 YFSETQ. The CDR3 totals 14 residues. The CDR3 loop is CASSIQGVVTEAFF. CDR3 DNA sequence: TGCGCCAGCAGTATACAGGGAGTTGTGACTGAAGCTTTCTTT.

This CDR3 is CASKREGGTYNEQFF. In DNA, the CDR3 is TGTGCCAGCAAACGGGAGGGGGGGACCTACAATGAGCAGTTCTTC. The V and J genes are TRBV6-5 and TRBJ2-1; 8 nucleotides align to TRBD2. J gave up 2 bases and V 7 bases, and 7 bases lay outside the gene matches. The CDR3 spans 15 residues. Germline V gene sequence: CDR1 MNHEY, CDR2 SVGAGI.

This clone was detected once. The chain carries TRBV28 and TRBJ2-7; weak D call: TRBD1 (5 bases). Germline lookup yields CDR1 MDHEN and CDR2 SYDVKM. V dropped 0 bases and J dropped 2 bases, with 11 bases sitting between them. The CDR3 is made up of 15 amino acids. This CDR3 reads CASSLWDMQAYEQYF. The CDR3 DNA is TGTGCCAGCAGTTTATGGGACATGCAGGCCTACGAGCAGTACTTC. The full variable domain, rest sourced from reference TRBV28 and TRBJ2-7, is DVKVTQSSRYLVKRTGEKVFLECVQDMDHENMFWYRQDPGLGLRLIYFSYDVKMKEKGDIPEGYSVSREKKERFSLILESASTNQTSMYLCASSLWDMQAYEQYFGPGTRLTVT.

The chain has TRBV14 and TRBJ2-1; D call uncertain. The CDR3 sequence is 13 residues long. V gave up 2 bases and J gave up 5 bases, with 7 bases separating them. Germline values: CDR1 SGHDN, CDR2 FVKESK. The CDR3 here is CASSQTRNNEQFF. CDR3 sequence (DNA): TGTGCCAGCAGCCAAACAAGAAACAATGAGCAGTTCTTC. Looking up the rest from reference TRBV14 and TRBJ2-1 gives the full variable domain: EAGVTQFPSHSVIEKGQTVTLRCDPISGHDNLYWYRRVMGKEIKFLLHFVKESKQDESGMPNNRFLAERTGGTYSTLKVQPAELEDSGVYFCASSQTRNNEQFFGPGTRLTVL.

This chain joins TRBV6-5 and TRBJ1-1; TRBD1 agrees at 10 bases. Per germline, CDR1 MNHEY and CDR2 SVGAGI. After removal of 6 bases from V and 4 bases from J, the junction contained 8 bases not matched to a gene. The CDR3 covers 15 residues. CDR3 in amino acids: CASSPGTGAITEAFF. The CDR3 DNA follows: TGTGCCAGCAGCCCCGGGACAGGGGCAATCACTGAAGCTTTCTTT.

The rearrangement links TRBV27 to TRBJ2-7; D uncertain. The CDR3 runs 13 residues. Germline lookup yields CDR1 MNHEY and CDR2 SMNVEV (reference sequence). V lost 5 bases and J 4 bases, leaving 12 bases between the germline ends. The CDR3 spells CASSTLGQYEQYF. The DNA of the CDR3 is TGTGCCAGCAGTACTCTTGGGCAGTACGAGCAGTACTTC.

The chain employs TRBV7-2 and TRBJ2-7; D is undetermined. The CDR3 runs 14 residues. Looked up from germline, CDR1 is SGHTA and CDR2 is FQGNSA. Trimming shortened V by 2 bases and J by 0 bases, and 8 bases separated the two germline ends. The CDR3 sequence is CASSLFAISYEQYF. DNA of the CDR3: TGTGCCAGCAGCTTATTCGCTATCTCCTACGAGCAGTACTTC. Filled out from reference TRBV7-2 and TRBJ2-7, the complete variable domain reads GAGVSQSPSNKVTEKGKDVELRCDPISGHTALYWYRQSLGQGLEFLIYFQGNSAPDKSGLPSDRFSAERTGGSVSTLTIQRTQQEDSAVYLCASSLFAISYEQYFGPGTRLTVT.

The chain carries TRBV19 and TRBJ1-4, with 9 positions matching TRBD1. This CDR3 has 16 residues. V lost 7 bases to trimming and J lost 7 bases; unmatched junction nucleotides: 13. The germline V gene encodes CDR1 LNHDA and CDR2 SQIVND (reference sequence). The CDR3 loop is CASNHRDREDGEKLFF. The CDR3 DNA sequence: TGTGCCAGTAACCACCGGGACAGGGAGGATGGTGAAAAACTGTTTTTT. The variable domain in full, with the rest retrieved from reference TRBV19 and TRBJ1-4, is DGGITQSPKYLFRKEGQNVTLSCEQNLNHDAMYWYRQDPGQGLRLIYYSQIVNDFQKGDIAEGYSVSREKKESFPLTVTSAQKNPTAFYLCASNHRDREDGEKLFFGSGTQLSVL.

CDR3 in amino acids: CASSPETGGRNEQFF. CDR3 DNA sequence: TGTGCCAGCTCACCAGAGACAGGGGGCCGTAATGAGCAGTTCTTC. J is TRBJ2-1 and V is TRBV18; 10 bases fit TRBD1. Germline trimming cut 2 bases from V and 7 bases from J; bases unmatched to any gene: 5. The CDR3 runs 15 residues. From germline, CDR1 is KGHSH and CDR2 LQKENI. Full variable domain (rest looked up from reference TRBV18 and TRBJ2-1): NAGVMQNPRHLVRRRGQEARLRCSPMKGHSHVYWYRQLPEEGLKFMVYLQKENIIDESGMPKERFSAEFPKEGPSILRIQQVVRGDSAAYFCASSPETGGRNEQFFGPGTRLTVL.

V usage is TRBV7-8 and J usage is TRBJ2-5; 12 bases are a match to TRBD2. The ends lost 5 bases at V and 5 bases at J; junction bases unmatched: 6. Germline assignment: CDR1 SGHVS and CDR2 FQNEAQ. The CDR3 contains 15 residues. For the CDR3, the DNA is TGTGCCAGCAGCCTGAGACTAGCGGGAGTGGAGACCCAGTACTTC. Translating it yields CASSLRLAGVETQYF.

The chain uses TRBV5-1 and TRBJ1-1; no definite D call. In germline, CDR1 is SGHRS, CDR2 YFSETQ. The germline V and J ends were trimmed by 2 bases and 7 bases, with 6 bases remaining between them. The CDR3 runs to 11 residues. DNA of the CDR3: TGCGCCAGCAGCTTAAACTATGAAGCTTTCTTT. It is translated as CASSLNYEAFF.

This chain joins TRBV24-1 and TRBJ2-5, with D possibly TRBD2 on 7 matching bases. Looked up from germline, CDR1 is KGHDR and CDR2 is SFDVKD. The CDR3 length is 15 residues. Trimming removed 4 bases from V and 4 bases from J, with 15 bases in between. CDR3 DNA: TGTGCCACCAGTGAGGCCGGGGGGCGCGGAGAGACCCAGTACTTC. Its protein product is CATSEAGGRGETQYF.

This clone was detected only once. The V gene is TRBV7-2, the J gene TRBJ2-3, with TRBD2 matching 12 bases. This CDR3 contains 16 residues. Germline V gives CDR1 SGHTA, CDR2 FQGNSA. V lost 1 base to trimming and J lost 4 bases; unmatched junction nucleotides: 3. This CDR3 is CASSLVLAGGADTQYF. For the CDR3, the DNA is TGTGCCAGCAGCTTAGTACTAGCGGGAGGTGCAGATACGCAGTATTTT.

The J gene is TRBJ2-3, the V gene TRBV7-3; the D gene is possibly TRBD2 (5 bases). Looked up from germline, CDR1 is SGHTA and CDR2 is FQGTGA. The CDR3 is made up of 14 amino acids. V lost 3 bases to trimming and J lost 2 bases, with 9 bases between them. This CDR3 is CASSFSGTTDTQYF. The DNA of the CDR3 is TGTGCCAGCAGCTTCAGCGGAACCACAGATACGCAGTATTTT.

V is TRBV18 and J is TRBJ1-3; possibly TRBD1 for D (6 bases). This CDR3 spans 16 amino acids. V was shortened by 3 bases and J by 1 base, with 13 bases between the two germline ends. In germline, CDR1 is KGHSH, CDR2 LQKENI. CDR3 sequence reads: CASSPSLDRSGNTIYF. CDR3 sequence (DNA): TGTGCCAGCTCACCTTCCCTCGACAGGTCTGGAAACACCATATATTTT.

This clone was recorded a few times. The rearrangement links TRBV11-2 to TRBJ2-3; 7 nucleotides agree with TRBD2. V lost 1 base and J lost 4; bases outside the gene matches: 14. The length of the CDR3 is 18 residues. Germline lookup yields CDR1 SGHAT and CDR2 FQNNGV. The CDR3 spells CASSLGHSSGQAADTQYF. CDR3 DNA sequence: TGTGCCAGCAGCTTAGGGCACTCTAGCGGCCAAGCTGCAGATACGCAGTATTTT.

This chain connects TRBV5-6 to TRBJ2-5; D is possibly TRBD2 (5 bases). Germline V gene data show CDR1 as SGHDT and CDR2 as YYEEEE. Trimming pared 4 bases from V and 3 bases from J, leaving 19 bases between. The CDR3 covers 16 residues. The CDR3 coding sequence is TGTGCCAGCAGCCCCCCGGGCGGGTGGAGTAAAGAGACCCAGTACTTC. Its protein product is CASSPPGGWSKETQYF. Supplemented by reference TRBV5-6 and TRBJ2-5, the full variable domain reads DAGVTQSPTHLIKTRGQQVTLRCSPKSGHDTVSWYQQALGQGPQFIFQYYEEEERQRGNFPDRFSGHQFPNYSSELNVNALLLGDSALYLCASSPPGGWSKETQYFGPGTRLLVL.